The clone carrying this T cell receptor (beta chain) was counted ten times or more. Preparation of the TCRbeta library used unique molecular identifiers. MiXCR, run by TCRdb on the PCR reads, gives a single entry per CDR3 protein. This table has 150,000 to 200,000 distinct CDR3 sequences, approximately 6.8% appearing once. CDR1 SEHNR and CDR2 FQNEAQ come from the germline V gene (reference sequence). This CDR3 contains 12 residues. V shed 8 bases and J shed 7 bases, with 9 bases lying between them. The data originate from a study of T-cell reconstitution after alpha-beta-depleted transplantation in children.

The receptor was isolated from a human donor who donated a stem cell graft to a child with Wiskott-Aldrich syndrome. This material consisted of PBMCs from the stem cell graft donor, taken from the stem cell graft. The V and J genes are TRBV7-9 and TRBJ1-6, with D possibly being TRBD1 (6 bases). CDR3: CASGQINSPLHF. In nucleotides, the CDR3 is TGTGCCAGCGGACAGATCAATTCACCCCTCCACTTT.